This T cell receptor (beta chain) was captured by sequencing in a study of naive and memory T cell subsets. This CDR3 is built from 15 residues. Trimming removed 5 bases at V and 0 bases at J, with 16 bases between. The germline CDR1 and CDR2 sequences are SQVTM and ANQGSEA. For blood and skin samples, reverse transcription used TCR alpha and beta constant primers. Each CDR3 protein gets one entry after TCRdb re-called the UMI-ligation and nested PCR reads with MiXCR. This sample has fewer than 20,000 distinct CDR3 sequences, with 7.5% to 10% found just once. Treatment reported: skin biopsy from PPD injection site in Mantoux-positive individual. Reverse transcription used DNase-treated unsorted total RNA, aiming for roughly 1 to 1,100 ng. A UMI-containing oligonucleotide was joined by 3' ligation to the TCR cDNA template.

The sequence derives from an adult in good health. The sample in question was skin, obtained from a tuberculin skin test site. The rearrangement links TRBV29-1 to TRBJ1-1; D is unclear. The CDR3 loop reads CSVRYSINLNTEAFF. The DNA of the CDR3 is TGCAGCGTTAGGTACAGCATCAACTTGAACACTGAAGCTTTCTTT.